A single sample is the source of the 32 T cell receptor beta chains below, sequenced in a study of beta chain features in type 1 diabetes. Of the isolated RNA, all was reverse transcribed, and so the sequenced material was expressed TCRB transcripts. The table came from immunoSEQ multiplex PCR; TCRdb's copy has only in-frame clones and leaves some out. The data show 150,000 to 180,000 clones, under 9.5% seen once. Sequencing was carried out using central memory CD4+ T cells from blood. The receptor source for this set is a young man in good health.

This clone turned up a few times. The chain has TRBV5-1 and TRBJ2-5; 8 bases agree with TRBD1. The J segment lost 5 bases and the V segment lost 3 bases, leaving 9 bases of the junction unmatched. This CDR3 is 15 amino acids long. Germline CDR1 reads SGHRS; CDR2 reads YFSETQ. This CDR3 reads CASSYQDRVGETQYF. For the CDR3, the DNA is TGCGCCAGCAGCTATCAGGACAGGGTTGGGGAGACCCAGTACTTC.

This clone was seen only a few times. This chain connects TRBV19 to TRBJ2-2; 9 positions match TRBD1. Germline-derived CDR1 and CDR2 are LNHDA and SQIVND (reference sequence). V gave up 4 bases and J gave up 7 bases; unmatched junction bases: 4. The length of the CDR3 is 14 residues. The CDR3 region is CASSTGQGVGELFF. DNA of the CDR3: TGTGCCAGTAGTACGGGACAGGGAGTCGGGGAGCTGTTTTTT.

The CDR3 region is CASSQDFRYEQYF. The CDR3 DNA follows: TGTGCCAGCAGCCAAGATTTTCGCTACGAGCAGTACTTC. The V call is TRBV4-2, the J call TRBJ2-5; D unresolved. The DNA end lines up better with TRBJ2-7; the J call may be wrong. This CDR3 spans 13 amino acids. Looked up from germline, CDR1 is LGHNA and CDR2 is YNFKEQ.

The chain is built from TRBV19 and TRBJ1-1, with D possibly being TRBD1 (6 bases). Trimming left V 5 bases short and J 0 bases short, with 7 bases between. The CDR3 is made up of 13 amino acids. Germline values: CDR1 LNHDA, CDR2 SQIVND (reference sequence). CDR3 DNA: TGTGCCAGTAGTGACAGGTTGAACACTGAAGCTTTCTTT. Amino acids: CASSDRLNTEAFF.

This clone was seen a handful of times. The chain couples TRBV20-1 to TRBJ2-7; the D gene is possibly TRBD2 (6 bases). This CDR3 comprises 11 residues. Germline CDR1 is DFQATT and CDR2 is SNEGSKA (reference sequence). The V gene lost 3 bases and the J gene lost 3 bases, with 6 bases spanning the gap. The CDR3 bases are TGCAGTGCTAGGGGGGGCTACGAGCAGTACTTC. Protein: CSARGGYEQYF.

J is TRBJ2-6 and V is TRBV7-9, with no clear D. Trimming cost V 2 bases and J 0 bases, with 5 bases left between them. This CDR3 contains 15 residues. Germline V gene lookup returns CDR1 SEHNR and CDR2 FQNEAQ (reference sequence). For the CDR3, the DNA is TGTGCCAGCAGCTTAACAAGCTCTGGGGCCAACGTCCTGACTTTC. Translated, it gives CASSLTSSGANVLTF.

The chain recombines TRBV10-3 with TRBJ1-2, with 8 bases lining up with TRBD1. The CDR3 sequence is 14 residues long. V lost 10 bases and J lost 0; bases outside the gene matches: 7. Germline V CDR1 and CDR2: ENHRY, SYGVKD. The CDR3 region is CATDKQGANYGYTF. The CDR3 nucleotides are TGTGCCACAGACAAACAGGGGGCTAACTATGGCTACACCTTC.

The V and J genes are TRBV11-2 and TRBJ2-6; D remains unclear. The V gene lost 8 bases and the J gene lost 0 bases, with 5 bases spanning the gap. From germline, CDR1 is SGHAT and CDR2 FQNNGV. This CDR3 is 13 amino acids long. CDR3 sequence (DNA): TGTGCCAGCCGGTTCTCTGGGGCCAACGTCCTGACTTTC. This sequence encodes CASRFSGANVLTF.

This clone was observed at least ten times. This sequence joins TRBV7-6 and TRBJ2-1, with TRBD1 identical over 8 bases. The CDR3 sequence is 14 residues long. J gave up 5 bases and V 5 bases, and 5 bases lay outside the gene matches. CDR1 is SGHVS, CDR2 FNYEAQ, per germline. CDR3: CASSIGQGDNEQFF. Here the CDR3 DNA reads TGTGCCAGCAGCATAGGACAGGGCGACAATGAGCAGTTCTTC.

This clone was found many times. V and J are TRBV5-4 and TRBJ2-3, with D perhaps TRBD2 (7 bases). Deletions cut 0 bases from V and 6 bases from J, with 14 bases between. Germline V gene sequence: CDR1 SGHNT, CDR2 YYREEE (reference sequence). CDR3 length: 15 residues. The CDR3 protein is CASSLDGGRTDTQYF. The DNA for the CDR3 is TGTGCCAGCAGCTTGGACGGGGGGCGAACTGATACGCAGTATTTT.

Many counts were recorded for this clone. The V gene is TRBV2, the J gene TRBJ2-7, with TRBD1 as a possible D gene (6 bases). V lost 7 bases and J lost 5, with 15 bases in between. Germline CDR1 is SNHLY and CDR2 is FYNNEI. This CDR3 has 13 amino acids. CDR3 sequence reads: CASTGTMRHEQYF. CDR3 DNA sequence: TGTGCCAGCACTGGGACAATGCGGCACGAGCAGTACTTC.

This clone was recorded a few times. V gene TRBV12-5 combines with J gene TRBJ1-1, with D possibly matching TRBD1 (6 bases). The CDR3 totals 13 residues. Trimming removed 5 bases at V and 6 bases at J, with 13 bases between. Germline V lookup: CDR1 LGHNT, CDR2 FRNRAP. This CDR3 is CASGKGDTAEAFF. The CDR3 DNA is TGTGCTAGTGGTAAAGGGGACACGGCTGAAGCTTTCTTT.

The rearrangement uses TRBV30 and TRBJ2-1, with TRBD2 matching over 11 bases. V shed 4 bases, J shed 9 bases, and the junction held 8 bases outside the gene matches. The length of the CDR3 is 14 residues. The V gene's germline CDR1 is GTSNPN and CDR2 SVGIG (reference sequence). In DNA form, the CDR3 reads TGTGCCTGGACTAGCGGGAGGAAATTGGGTGAGCAGTTCTTC. Translation gives CAWTSGRKLGEQFF.

Only a few counts were recorded for this clone. The chain joins TRBV11-2 to TRBJ2-7; a weak D match, TRBD1 (6 bases). The CDR3 length is 15 residues. Per germline, CDR1 SGHAT and CDR2 FQNNGV. The V gene lost 0 bases and the J gene lost 2 bases, with 11 bases spanning the gap. The CDR3 loop is CASSLDGGYPYEQYF. DNA of the CDR3: TGTGCCAGCAGCTTAGATGGGGGCTACCCCTACGAGCAGTACTTC. Filled out from reference TRBV11-2 and TRBJ2-7, the complete variable domain reads EAGVAQSPRYKIIEKRQSVAFWCNPISGHATLYWYQQILGQGPKLLIQFQNNGVVDDSQLPKDRFSAERLKGVDSTLKIQPAKLEDSAVYLCASSLDGGYPYEQYFGPGTRLTVT.

For the CDR3, the DNA is TGTGCCAGCTCAAGGACACCGAACACCGGGGAGCTGTTTTTT. Encoded protein: CASSRTPNTGELFF. This chain links TRBV18 with TRBJ2-2, with D tentatively TRBD1 (5 bases). V shed 5 bases and J shed 0 bases, with 7 bases lying between them. This CDR3 has 14 amino acids. CDR1 is KGHSH, CDR2 LQKENI, per germline. Drawing the rest from reference TRBV18 and TRBJ2-2, the complete variable domain is NAGVMQNPRHLVRRRGQEARLRCSPMKGHSHVYWYRQLPEEGLKFMVYLQKENIIDESGMPKERFSAEFPKEGPSILRIQQVVRGDSAAYFCASSRTPNTGELFFGEGSRLTVL.

V usage is TRBV28 and J usage is TRBJ1-2; TRBD1 agrees at 11 bases. Per the germline V gene, CDR1 is MDHEN and CDR2 is SYDVKM. V shed 5 bases, J shed 1 base, and the junction held 9 bases outside the gene matches. The CDR3 extends over 17 amino acids. The DNA of the CDR3 is TGTGCCAGCAGTACAACGGACAGGGGGCGGTTTAACTATGGCTACACCTTC. It codes for CASSTTDRGRFNYGYTF.

This clone was recorded a few times. V is TRBV18 and J is TRBJ2-1; 11 bases map to TRBD2. The CDR3 runs to 17 residues. Trimming removed 3 bases from V and 0 bases from J; junction bases left unmatched: 4. The germline gives CDR1 KGHSH, CDR2 LQKENI. The CDR3 loop is CASSPQTSGASYNEQFF. CDR3 coding DNA: TGTGCCAGCTCACCGCAGACTAGCGGGGCCTCCTACAATGAGCAGTTCTTC.

The chain carries TRBV5-8 and TRBJ2-7, with TRBD2 identical over 9 bases. Trimming took 1 base from V and 4 from J; bases not matched to a gene: 9. This CDR3 is built from 16 residues. In germline, CDR1 is SGHTS, CDR2 YDEGEE. The CDR3 loop reads CASSLIVSGSAYEQYF. CDR3 nucleotide sequence: TGTGCCAGCAGCTTGATCGTTAGCGGGAGCGCATACGAGCAGTACTTC.

The chain links TRBV7-2 to TRBJ2-1, with D possibly being TRBD2 (5 bases). The V gene lost 3 bases and the J gene lost 5 bases, with 14 bases spanning the gap. The germline gives CDR1 SGHTA, CDR2 FQGNSA. The CDR3 runs 15 residues. The CDR3 DNA reads as TGTGCCAGCAGCTTCGGACTCGCTCTTAACAATGAGCAGTTCTTC. It yields the protein CASSFGLALNNEQFF.

This rearrangement joins TRBV9 to TRBJ2-1; 10 bases agree with TRBD1. The germline V gene has CDR1 SGDLS and CDR2 YYNGEE. This CDR3 contains 16 residues. V was pared by 0 bases and J by 7 bases, with 7 bases of the junction left unmatched. CDR3 nucleotides: TGTGCCAGCAGCGTAGGGGTCGGACAGGGGGGGAATGAGCAGTTCTTC. Translating gives CASSVGVGQGGNEQFF.

This clone was picked up a small number of times. The chain couples TRBV9 to TRBJ2-5; 9 nucleotides match TRBD1. V shed 0 bases, J shed 0 bases, and the junction held 9 bases outside the gene matches. CDR1 SGDLS and CDR2 YYNGEE come from the germline V gene. The CDR3 has 18 residues. This chain's CDR3 is CASSVGAGQGSYQETQYF. In nucleotides, the CDR3 is TGTGCCAGCAGCGTAGGGGCCGGACAGGGGTCGTACCAAGAGACCCAGTACTTC.

This clone showed up many times. V is TRBV9 and J is TRBJ2-1, with TRBD2 matching 11 bases. Germline loops: CDR1 SGDLS, CDR2 YYNGEE. The CDR3 extends over 17 amino acids. With V trimmed by 4 bases and J by 4 bases, 10 bases remained unmatched. The CDR3 is CASSFSLAGGPYNEQFF. The CDR3 bases are TGTGCCAGCAGCTTTTCCTTAGCGGGAGGGCCTTACAATGAGCAGTTCTTC.

This clone was found a few times. CDR3 residues: CASSYSYEQYF. The CDR3 nucleotides read TGTGCCAGCAGCTACTCCTACGAGCAGTACTTC. The J gene is TRBJ2-5, the V gene TRBV2, with D uncertain. The tail of the sequence fits TRBJ2-7 better, so the J call may be wrong. The CDR3 extends over 11 amino acids. The germline gives CDR1 SNHLY, CDR2 FYNNEI.

The rearrangement joins TRBV6-6 to TRBJ2-1; 15 nucleotides agree with TRBD2. Germline CDR1 is MNHNY and CDR2 is SVGAGI (reference sequence). This CDR3 has 16 amino acids. V dropped 6 bases and J dropped 4; count of bases not matched to a gene: 4. The chain's CDR3 is CASRGLAGGGYNEQFF. For the CDR3, the DNA is TGTGCCAGCAGGGGACTAGCGGGAGGAGGTTACAATGAGCAGTTCTTC.

This clone was detected a few times. J is TRBJ2-1 and V is TRBV5-1, with 10 bases lining up with TRBD2. CDR3 length equals 17 residues. Trimming cost V 0 bases and J 5 bases; bases outside gene matches: 8. In germline, CDR1 is SGHRS, CDR2 YFSETQ. DNA of the CDR3: TGCGCCAGCAGCTTGGGATCTACTAGCGGGACAGACAATGAGCAGTTCTTC. Its protein product is CASSLGSTSGTDNEQFF. Looking up the rest from reference TRBV5-1 and TRBJ2-1 gives the full variable domain: KAGVTQTPRYLIKTRGQQVTLSCSPISGHRSVSWYQQTPGQGLQFLFEYFSETQRNKGNFPGRFSGRQFSNSRSEMNVSTLELGDSALYLCASSLGSTSGTDNEQFFGPGTRLTVL.

There are many counts of this clone. The CDR3: CASSFPAGRTDTQYF. Here the CDR3 DNA reads TGTGCCAGCAGCTTTCCTGCGGGACGCACAGATACGCAGTATTTT. This sequence joins TRBV7-2 and TRBJ2-3, with D possibly being TRBD2 (6 bases). Germline V gene sequence: CDR1 SGHTA, CDR2 FQGNSA. This CDR3 region has 15 residues. Between the trimmed V and J ends, which lost 3 bases and 1 base, there was a span of 11 bases.

This clone has just a few counts. Additional DNA sequences in this sample encode the identical CDR3. This rearrangement joins TRBV9 to TRBJ2-5; TRBD1 aligns across 7 bases. Germline values: CDR1 SGDLS, CDR2 YYNGEE. CDR3 size: 14 residues. Trimming cost V 0 bases and J 5 bases; bases outside gene matches: 4. In DNA, the CDR3 is TGTGCCAGCAGCGTAGCTACAGGGGTGGAGACCCAGTACTTC. Protein: CASSVATGVETQYF.

The chain combines TRBV6-1 with TRBJ1-5, with D possibly matching TRBD1 (5 bases). Germline values: CDR1 MNHNS, CDR2 SASEGT. Trimming took off 4 bases at V and 0 bases at J, with 7 bases between the two ends. The CDR3 has 14 amino acids. The CDR3 sequence is CASSGQGSNQPQHF. The CDR3 DNA reads TGTGCCAGCAGTGGTCAGGGTAGCAATCAGCCCCAGCATTTT.

This clone was observed a handful of times. The chain recombines TRBV29-1 with TRBJ2-3, with D possibly matching TRBD1 (5 bases). The V gene's germline CDR1 is SQVTM and CDR2 ANQGSEA. V lost 4 bases, J lost 3 bases, and 8 bases lay in between. This CDR3 comprises 12 residues. The CDR3 DNA reads as TGCAGCGTTGGGCAGGGAACAGATACGCAGTATTTT. This encodes CSVGQGTDTQYF.

In the case of this clone: The sample holds other DNA sequences that translate to the same CDR3. The genes are TRBV9 and TRBJ2-5, with TRBD1 matching over 10 bases. V shed 2 bases and J 3 bases; nucleotides not matched to a gene: 4. The CDR3 length is 15 residues. The germline V gene encodes CDR1 SGDLS and CDR2 YYNGEE. The CDR3 sequence: CASSVSGTGEETQYF. The CDR3 region has the DNA TGTGCCAGCAGCGTGTCCGGGACAGGGGAAGAGACCCAGTACTTC.

This chain's CDR3 is CASSHPGTGELFF. The CDR3 DNA reads as TGTGCCAGCAGCCACCCAGGGACCGGGGAGCTGTTTTTT. This chain joins TRBV7-3 and TRBJ2-2; a weak D match, TRBD1 (5 bases). CDR1 SGHTA and CDR2 FQGTGA come from the germline V gene. The CDR3 length is 13 residues. With 5 bases removed from V and 5 bases from J, the gap between germline ends came to 9 bases. The full variable domain, its missing parts supplied by reference TRBV7-3 and TRBJ2-2, is GAGVSQTPSNKVTEKGKYVELRCDPISGHTALYWYRQSLGQGPEFLIYFQGTGAADDSGLPNDRFFAVRPEGSVSTLKIQRTERGDSAVYLCASSHPGTGELFFGEGSRLTVL.

This clone has more than one count but fewer than ten. This chain joins TRBV10-3 and TRBJ2-7; 7 bases fit TRBD1. Germline assignment: CDR1 ENHRY and CDR2 SYGVKD. With 4 bases clipped from V and 5 bases from J, the junction kept 8 bases outside the gene matches. CDR3 length equals 14 residues. This chain's CDR3 is CAISGSRQGHEQYF. The CDR3 DNA follows: TGTGCCATCAGTGGTAGCCGACAGGGCCACGAGCAGTACTTC.